The clone carrying this T cell receptor beta chain has just a few counts. From germline, CDR1 is MNHEY and CDR2 SVGAGI. The CDR3 totals 13 residues. Trimming shortened V by 8 bases and J by 8 bases, and 18 bases separated the two germline ends. The source of the sample is a study of STAT5B mutations in CD4+ large granular lymphocyte leukemia. Profiled with immunoSEQ multiplex PCR; TCRdb holds only in-frame clones, not every one. Seen here are tens of thousands of clones, around 88% observed once, and the top ten hold approximately 0.94%. V gene TRBV6-5 combines with J gene TRBJ1-2; D is perhaps TRBD1 (5 bases). Sequencing was performed on CD4+ T cells from blood buffy coats. The sequence came from a human donor in good health. The CDR3 DNA reads TGTGCCAGCGGGCATGGGGGAACTAACGGCTACACCTTC. Translation: CASGHGGTNGYTF.